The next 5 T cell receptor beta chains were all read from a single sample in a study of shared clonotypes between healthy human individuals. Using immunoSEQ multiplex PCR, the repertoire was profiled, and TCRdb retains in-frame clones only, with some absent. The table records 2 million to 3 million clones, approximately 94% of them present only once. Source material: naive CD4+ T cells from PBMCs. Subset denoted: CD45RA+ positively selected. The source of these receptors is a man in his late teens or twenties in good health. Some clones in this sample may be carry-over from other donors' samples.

The CDR3: CASAQAGGPDTGELFF. The CDR3 DNA follows: TGTGCCAGCGCTCAGGCGGGAGGGCCGGACACCGGGGAGCTGTTTTTT. The V and J genes are TRBV7-8 and TRBJ2-2; 9 nucleotides match TRBD2. Looked up from germline, CDR1 is SGHVS and CDR2 is FQNEAQ. V shed 8 bases and J 3 bases; nucleotides not matched to a gene: 10. The CDR3 has 16 amino acids.

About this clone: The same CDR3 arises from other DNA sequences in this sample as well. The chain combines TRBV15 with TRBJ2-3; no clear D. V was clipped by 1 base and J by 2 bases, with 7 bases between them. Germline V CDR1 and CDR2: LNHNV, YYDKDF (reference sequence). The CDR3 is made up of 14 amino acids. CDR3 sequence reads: CATSRGSPTDTQYF. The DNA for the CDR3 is TGTGCCACCAGCAGAGGGAGCCCCACAGATACGCAGTATTTT.

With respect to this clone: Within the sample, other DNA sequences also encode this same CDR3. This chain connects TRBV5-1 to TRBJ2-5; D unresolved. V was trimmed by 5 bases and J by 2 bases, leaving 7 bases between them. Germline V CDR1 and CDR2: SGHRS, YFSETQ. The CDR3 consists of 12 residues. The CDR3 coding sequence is TGCGCCAGCAGTAGGTCTCAAGAGACCCAGTACTTC. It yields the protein CASSRSQETQYF.

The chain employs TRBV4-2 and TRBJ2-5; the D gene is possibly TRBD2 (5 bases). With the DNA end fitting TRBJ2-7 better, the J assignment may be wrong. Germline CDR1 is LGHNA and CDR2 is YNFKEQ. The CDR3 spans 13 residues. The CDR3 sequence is CASSSGPGYEQYF. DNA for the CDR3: TGTGCCAGCAGCTCTGGTCCGGGGTACGAGCAGTACTTC.

CDR3 protein: CASSQVRAGARVEQFF. As DNA, the CDR3 is TGTGCCAGCAGCCAAGTGCGAGCGGGAGCCAGGGTCGAGCAGTTCTTC. The chain is built from TRBV14 and TRBJ2-1, with 8 bases aligning to TRBD2. This CDR3 spans 16 amino acids. Trimming at V came to 1 base and at J to 10 bases, leaving 12 bases not matched to a gene. Germline loops: CDR1 SGHDN, CDR2 FVKESK.